This T cell receptor beta chain was sequenced during a study of blood T cell repertoires in COVID-19. On the study more broadly: The samples span acute and convalescent COVID-19 from the United States, Italy and Spain.

Data came from immunoSEQ multiplex PCR; TCRdb stores just in-frame clones and leaves some out. The table records tens of thousands of clones, about 85% of them present only once. V was pared by 7 bases and J by 6 bases, with 5 bases of the junction left unmatched. The CDR3 covers 14 residues. Germline CDR1 and CDR2: WSHSY and SAAADI. The sequenced sample consisted of peripheral blood. The sequence came from a man aged 80 or over with acute or convalescent COVID-19. The rearrangement links TRBV10-2 to TRBJ2-2; 10 bases agree with TRBD2. The CDR3 DNA is TGCGCCAGCAATCCCAGCGGGGGGGCCGGGGAGCTGTTTTTT. Residues: CASNPSGGAGELFF.